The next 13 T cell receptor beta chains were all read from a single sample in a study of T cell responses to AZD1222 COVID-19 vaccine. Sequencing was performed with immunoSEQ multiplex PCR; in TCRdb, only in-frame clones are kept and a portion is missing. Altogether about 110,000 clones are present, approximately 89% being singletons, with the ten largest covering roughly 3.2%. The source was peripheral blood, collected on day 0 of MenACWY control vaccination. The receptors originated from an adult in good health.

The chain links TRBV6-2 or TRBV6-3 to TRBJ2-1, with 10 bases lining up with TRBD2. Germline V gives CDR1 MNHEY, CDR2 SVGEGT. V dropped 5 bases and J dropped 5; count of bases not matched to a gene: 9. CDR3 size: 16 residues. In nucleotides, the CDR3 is TGTGCCAGCAGTAGACTCCTAGCGGGGGTAGACAATGAGCAGTTCTTC. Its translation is CASSRLLAGVDNEQFF.

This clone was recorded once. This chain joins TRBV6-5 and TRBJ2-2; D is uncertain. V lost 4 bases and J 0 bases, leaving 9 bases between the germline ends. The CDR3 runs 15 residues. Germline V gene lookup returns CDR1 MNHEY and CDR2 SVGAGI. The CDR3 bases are TGTGCCAGCAGTTCGACCGGGTCGAACACCGGGGAGCTGTTTTTT. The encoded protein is CASSSTGSNTGELFF.

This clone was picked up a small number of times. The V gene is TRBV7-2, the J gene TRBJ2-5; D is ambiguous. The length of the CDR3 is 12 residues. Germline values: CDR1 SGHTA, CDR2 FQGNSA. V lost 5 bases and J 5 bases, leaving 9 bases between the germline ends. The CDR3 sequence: CASSQNRETQYF. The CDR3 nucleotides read TGTGCCAGCAGCCAGAACCGGGAGACCCAGTACTTC.

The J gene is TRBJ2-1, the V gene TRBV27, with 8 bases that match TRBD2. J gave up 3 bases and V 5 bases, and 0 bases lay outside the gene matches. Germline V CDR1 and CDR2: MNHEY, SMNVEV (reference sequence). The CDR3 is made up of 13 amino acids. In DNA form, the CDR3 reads TGTGCCAGCAGTCGGGGGGGCTACAATGAGCAGTTCTTC. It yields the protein CASSRGGYNEQFF.

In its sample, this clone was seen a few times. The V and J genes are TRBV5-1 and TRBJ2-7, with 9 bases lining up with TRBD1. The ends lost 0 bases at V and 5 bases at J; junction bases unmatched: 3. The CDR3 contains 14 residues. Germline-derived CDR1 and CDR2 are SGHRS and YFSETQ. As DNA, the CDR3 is TGCGCCAGCAGCTTGGGGGGGACAGGGAACGAGCAGTACTTC. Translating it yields CASSLGGTGNEQYF. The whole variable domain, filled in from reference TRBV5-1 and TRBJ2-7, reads KAGVTQTPRYLIKTRGQQVTLSCSPISGHRSVSWYQQTPGQGLQFLFEYFSETQRNKGNFPGRFSGRQFSNSRSEMNVSTLELGDSALYLCASSLGGTGNEQYFGPGTRLTVT.

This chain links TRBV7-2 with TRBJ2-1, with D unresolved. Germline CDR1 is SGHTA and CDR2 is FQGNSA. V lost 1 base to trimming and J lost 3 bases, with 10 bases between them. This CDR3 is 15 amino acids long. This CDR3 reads CASSLEFVNYNEQFF. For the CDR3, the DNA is TGTGCCAGCAGCTTAGAATTTGTCAACTACAATGAGCAGTTCTTC.

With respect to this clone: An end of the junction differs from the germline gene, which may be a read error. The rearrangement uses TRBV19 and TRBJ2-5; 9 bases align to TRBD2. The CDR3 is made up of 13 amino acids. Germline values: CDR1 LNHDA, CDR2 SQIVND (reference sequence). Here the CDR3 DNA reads TGTGCCAGTAGTTTAGCGGGGGACTACCGGCGGAACTTC. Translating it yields CASSLAGDYRRNF.

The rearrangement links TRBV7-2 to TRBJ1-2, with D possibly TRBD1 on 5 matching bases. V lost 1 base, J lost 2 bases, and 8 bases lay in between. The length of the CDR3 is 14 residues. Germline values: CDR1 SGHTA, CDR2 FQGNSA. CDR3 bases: TGTGCCAGCAGCTTAGTGGGGGACAACTATGGCTACACCTTC. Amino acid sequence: CASSLVGDNYGYTF.

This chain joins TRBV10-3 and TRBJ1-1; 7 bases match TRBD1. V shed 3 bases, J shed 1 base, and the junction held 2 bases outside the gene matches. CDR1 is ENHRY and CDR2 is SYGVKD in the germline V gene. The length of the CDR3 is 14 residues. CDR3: CAISDGTANTEAFF. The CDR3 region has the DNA TGTGCCATCAGTGACGGGACAGCGAACACTGAAGCTTTCTTT.

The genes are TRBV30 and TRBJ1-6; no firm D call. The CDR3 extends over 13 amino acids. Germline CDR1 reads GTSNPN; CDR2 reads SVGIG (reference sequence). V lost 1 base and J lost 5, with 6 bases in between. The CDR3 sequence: CAWSGVNNSPLHF. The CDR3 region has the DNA TGTGCCTGGAGTGGCGTGAATAATTCACCCCTCCACTTT. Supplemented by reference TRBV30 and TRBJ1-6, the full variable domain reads SQTIHQWPATLVQPVGSPLSLECTVEGTSNPNLYWYRQAAGRGLQLLFYSVGIGQISSEVPQNLSASRPQDRQFILSSKKLLLSDSGFYLCAWSGVNNSPLHFGNGTRLTVT.

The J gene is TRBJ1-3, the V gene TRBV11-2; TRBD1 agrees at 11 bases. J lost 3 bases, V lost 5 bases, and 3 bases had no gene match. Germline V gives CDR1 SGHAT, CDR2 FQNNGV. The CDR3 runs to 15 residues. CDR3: CASSIGTGGGNTIYF. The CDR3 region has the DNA TGTGCCAGCAGCATCGGGACAGGGGGTGGAAACACCATATATTTT.

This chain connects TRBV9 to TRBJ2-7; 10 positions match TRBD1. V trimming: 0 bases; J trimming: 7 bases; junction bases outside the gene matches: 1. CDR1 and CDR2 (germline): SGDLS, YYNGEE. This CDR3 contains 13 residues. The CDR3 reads CASSVGGQGEQYF. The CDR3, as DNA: TGTGCCAGCAGCGTAGGGGGACAGGGGGAGCAGTACTTC.

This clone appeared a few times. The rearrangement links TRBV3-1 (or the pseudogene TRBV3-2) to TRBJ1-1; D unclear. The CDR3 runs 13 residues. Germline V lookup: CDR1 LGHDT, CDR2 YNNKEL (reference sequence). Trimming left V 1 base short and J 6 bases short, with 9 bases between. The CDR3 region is CASSQALEAEAFF. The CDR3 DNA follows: TGTGCCAGCAGCCAAGCGTTGGAAGCTGAAGCTTTCTTT.